This entry describes one TCR beta chain. Its antigen remains unknown. TCRdb's table, derived via immunoSEQ multiplex PCR, lists solely in-frame clones and lacks some. The table has over 30,000 clones, approximately 93% seen once. The data derive from a study of T cells in tuberculosis. Study background: Blood was taken before or within 7 days of anti-tuberculosis therapy.

The CDR3 consists of 19 residues. Study outcomes and limitations: Using the GMM-specific repertoire gave 87% accuracy versus roughly 70% with motifs. Smaller distances to GMM-specific TCRs suggested their expansion in active tuberculosis. Shorter CDR3-alpha in active tuberculosis partly drove smaller distances.

As for time point: new active TB diagnosis, blood taken before or within 7 days of starting treatment. The input for sequencing was PBMCs, taken at tuberculosis diagnosis. This chain uses TRBV21-1 with TRBJ2-4; the DNA was not compared with TRBD2, the D call given in the table. TRBV21-1 is designated a pseudogene. This sequence originates from an adult with tuberculosis. The chain's CDR3 is CASTQTGTSGRGAKNIQYF. In nucleotides, the CDR3 is TGTGCCAGCACCCAAACCGGGACTAGCGGGAGAGGGGCCAAAAACATTCAGTACTTC.